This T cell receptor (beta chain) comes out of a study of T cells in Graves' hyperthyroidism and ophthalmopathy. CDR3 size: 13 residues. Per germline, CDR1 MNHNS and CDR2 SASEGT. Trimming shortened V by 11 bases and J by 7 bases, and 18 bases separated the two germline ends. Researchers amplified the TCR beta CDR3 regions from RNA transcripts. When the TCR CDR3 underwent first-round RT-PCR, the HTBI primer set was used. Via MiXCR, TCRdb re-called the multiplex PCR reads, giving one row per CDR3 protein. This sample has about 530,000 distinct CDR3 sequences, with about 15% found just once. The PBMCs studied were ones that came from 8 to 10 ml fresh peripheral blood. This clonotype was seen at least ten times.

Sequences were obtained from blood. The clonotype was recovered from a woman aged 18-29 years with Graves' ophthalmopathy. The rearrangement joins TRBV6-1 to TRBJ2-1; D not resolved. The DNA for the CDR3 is TGTGCCGGCTGGGGTGGCTTGATGAATGAGCAGTTCTTC. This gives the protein CAGWGGLMNEQFF.